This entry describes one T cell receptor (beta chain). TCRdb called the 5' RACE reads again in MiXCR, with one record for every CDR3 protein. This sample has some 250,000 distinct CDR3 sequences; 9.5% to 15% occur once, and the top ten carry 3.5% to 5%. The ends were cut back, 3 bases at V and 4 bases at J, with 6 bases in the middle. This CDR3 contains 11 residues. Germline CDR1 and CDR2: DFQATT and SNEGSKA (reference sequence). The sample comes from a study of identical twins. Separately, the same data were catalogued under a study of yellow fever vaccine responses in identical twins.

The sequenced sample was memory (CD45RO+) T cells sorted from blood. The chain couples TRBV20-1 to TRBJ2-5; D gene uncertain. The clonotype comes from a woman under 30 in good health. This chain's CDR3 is CSASIAETQYF. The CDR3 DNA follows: TGCAGTGCTAGTATTGCAGAGACCCAGTACTTC.